This T cell receptor (beta chain) was documented in a study of CD8 T cells in Susac syndrome. Reverse transcription used about 0.5 to 1 ug RNA and random hexamers. immunoSEQ multiplex PCR amplified TCR beta CDR3 across 54 Vbeta, 13 Jbeta. TCRdb used MiXCR to reprocess the immunoSEQ multiplex PCR reads, holding one entry per CDR3 protein. The sample lists 150,000 to 200,000 distinct CDR3 sequences, around 95% seen once, with roughly 0.14% in the top ten. This clonotype was seen a few times. CDR1 and CDR2 (germline): MNHEY, SVGEGT. V was cut by 5 bases and J by 0 bases, with 10 bases left in between. The CDR3 is 14 residues long.

The chain couples TRBV6-2 or TRBV6-3 to TRBJ1-1; D not resolved. This sequence was found in a human donor in good health. Input material: CD4+ T cells from PBMCs. The CDR3 nucleotides read TGTGCCAGCAGTGCCGGACGGATGAACACTGAAGCTTTCTTT. Its protein is CASSAGRMNTEAFF.